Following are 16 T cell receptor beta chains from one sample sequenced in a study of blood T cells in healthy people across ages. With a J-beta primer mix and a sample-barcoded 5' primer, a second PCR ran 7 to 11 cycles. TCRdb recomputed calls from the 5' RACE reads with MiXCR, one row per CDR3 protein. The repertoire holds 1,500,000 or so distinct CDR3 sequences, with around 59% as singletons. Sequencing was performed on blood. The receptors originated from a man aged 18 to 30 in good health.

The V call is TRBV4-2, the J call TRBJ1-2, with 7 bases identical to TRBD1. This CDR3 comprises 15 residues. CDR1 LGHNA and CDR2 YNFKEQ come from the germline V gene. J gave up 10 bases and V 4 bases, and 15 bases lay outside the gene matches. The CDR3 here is CASSRSQGGGTVYTF. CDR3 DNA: TGTGCCAGCAGCCGCTCCCAGGGGGGCGGTACTGTCTACACCTTC.

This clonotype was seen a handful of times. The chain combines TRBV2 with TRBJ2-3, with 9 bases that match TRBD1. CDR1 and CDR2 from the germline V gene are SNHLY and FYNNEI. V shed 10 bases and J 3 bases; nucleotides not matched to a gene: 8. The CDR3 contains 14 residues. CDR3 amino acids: CAKKGDRETDTQYF. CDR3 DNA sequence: TGTGCCAAGAAAGGGGACAGGGAGACAGATACGCAGTATTTT.

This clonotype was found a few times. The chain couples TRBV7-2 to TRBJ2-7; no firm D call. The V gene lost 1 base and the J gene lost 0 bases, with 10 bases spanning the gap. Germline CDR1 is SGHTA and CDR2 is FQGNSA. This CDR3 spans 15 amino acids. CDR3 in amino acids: CASSLGPGGSYEQYF. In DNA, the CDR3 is TGTGCCAGCAGCTTAGGACCGGGCGGCTCCTACGAGCAGTACTTC.

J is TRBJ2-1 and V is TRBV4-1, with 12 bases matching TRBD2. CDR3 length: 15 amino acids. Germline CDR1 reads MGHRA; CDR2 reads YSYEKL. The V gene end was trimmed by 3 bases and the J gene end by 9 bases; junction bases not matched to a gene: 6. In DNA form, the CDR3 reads TGCGCCAGCAGCCACCGACTAGCGGGAGCTGTTGAGCAGTTCTTC. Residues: CASSHRLAGAVEQFF.

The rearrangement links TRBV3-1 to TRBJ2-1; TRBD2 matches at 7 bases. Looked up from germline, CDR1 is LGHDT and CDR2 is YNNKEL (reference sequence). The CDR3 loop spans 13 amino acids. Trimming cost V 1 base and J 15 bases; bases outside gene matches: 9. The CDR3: CASSQVRAGVLFF. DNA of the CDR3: TGTGCCAGCAGCCAAGTACGTGCGGGAGTTCTGTTCTTC.

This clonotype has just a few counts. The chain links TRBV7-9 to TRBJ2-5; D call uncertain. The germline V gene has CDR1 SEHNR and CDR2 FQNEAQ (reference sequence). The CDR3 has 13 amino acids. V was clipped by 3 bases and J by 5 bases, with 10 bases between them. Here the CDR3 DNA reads TGTGCCAGCAGCTTCGGCCTCTGGGAGACCCAGTACTTC. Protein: CASSFGLWETQYF.

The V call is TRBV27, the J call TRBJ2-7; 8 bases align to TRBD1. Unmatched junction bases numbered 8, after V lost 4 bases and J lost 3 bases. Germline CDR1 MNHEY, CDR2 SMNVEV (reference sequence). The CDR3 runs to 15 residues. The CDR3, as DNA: TGTGCCAGCAGTTCTGGGGCAGGGGGCTTCTACGAGCAGTACTTC. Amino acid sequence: CASSSGAGGFYEQYF.

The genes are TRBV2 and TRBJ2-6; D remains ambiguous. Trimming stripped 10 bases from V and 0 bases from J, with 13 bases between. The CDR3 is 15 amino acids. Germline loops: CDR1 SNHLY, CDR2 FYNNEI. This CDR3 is CAIGDGNSGANVLTF. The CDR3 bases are TGTGCCATCGGAGACGGCAACTCTGGGGCCAACGTCCTGACTTTC.

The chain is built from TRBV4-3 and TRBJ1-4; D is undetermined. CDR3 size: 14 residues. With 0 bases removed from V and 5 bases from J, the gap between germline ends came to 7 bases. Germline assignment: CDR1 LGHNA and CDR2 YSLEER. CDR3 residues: CASSQENVNEKLFF. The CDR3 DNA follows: TGCGCCAGCAGCCAAGAGAACGTAAATGAAAAACTGTTTTTT.

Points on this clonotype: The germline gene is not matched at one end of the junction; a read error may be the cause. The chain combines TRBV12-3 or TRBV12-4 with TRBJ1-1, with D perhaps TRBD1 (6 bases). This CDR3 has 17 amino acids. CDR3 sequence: CASTLPTGQSMNTEAFF. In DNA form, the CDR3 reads TGTGCCAGCACTTTACCGACAGGACAGAGCATGAACACTGAAGCTTTCTTT.

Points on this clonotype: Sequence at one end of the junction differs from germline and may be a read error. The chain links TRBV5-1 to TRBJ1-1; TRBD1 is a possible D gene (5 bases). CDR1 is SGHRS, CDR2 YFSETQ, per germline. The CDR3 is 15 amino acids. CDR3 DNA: TGCGCCAGCAGCCTGGCATGGGGGGAGAACACTGGAGCTTTCTTT. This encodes CASSLAWGENTGAFF.

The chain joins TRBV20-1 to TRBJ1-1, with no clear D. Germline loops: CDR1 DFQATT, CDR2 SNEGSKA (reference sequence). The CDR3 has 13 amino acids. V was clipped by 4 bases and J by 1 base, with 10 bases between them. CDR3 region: CSATSLQNTEAFF. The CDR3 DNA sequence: TGCAGTGCTACCAGCCTTCAGAACACTGAAGCTTTCTTT.

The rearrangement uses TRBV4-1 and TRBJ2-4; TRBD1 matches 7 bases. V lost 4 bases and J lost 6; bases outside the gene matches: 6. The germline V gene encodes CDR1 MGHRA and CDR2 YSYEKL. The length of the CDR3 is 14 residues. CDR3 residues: CASSPPGQRNIQYF. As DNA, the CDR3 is TGCGCCAGCAGCCCCCCGGGACAGAGAAACATTCAGTACTTC.

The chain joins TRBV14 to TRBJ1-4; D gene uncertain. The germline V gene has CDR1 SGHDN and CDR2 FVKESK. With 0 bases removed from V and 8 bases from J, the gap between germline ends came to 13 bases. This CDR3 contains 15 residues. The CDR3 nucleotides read TGTGCCAGCAGCCAAGAATGGGGTGAGAACGAAAAACTGTTTTTT. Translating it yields CASSQEWGENEKLFF.

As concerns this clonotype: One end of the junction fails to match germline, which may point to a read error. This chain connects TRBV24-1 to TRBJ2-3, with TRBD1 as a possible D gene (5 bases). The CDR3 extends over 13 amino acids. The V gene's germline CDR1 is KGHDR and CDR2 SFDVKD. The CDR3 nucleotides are TGTGCCACCGGTGAGGACAACACAGATACGCAGTATTTT. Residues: CATGEDNTDTQYF.

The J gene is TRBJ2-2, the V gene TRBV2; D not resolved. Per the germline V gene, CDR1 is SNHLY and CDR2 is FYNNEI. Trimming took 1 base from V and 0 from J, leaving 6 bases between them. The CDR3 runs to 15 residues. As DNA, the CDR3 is TGTGCCAGCAGTGAAGTGGACCCGAACACCGGGGAGCTGTTTTTT. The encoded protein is CASSEVDPNTGELFF.